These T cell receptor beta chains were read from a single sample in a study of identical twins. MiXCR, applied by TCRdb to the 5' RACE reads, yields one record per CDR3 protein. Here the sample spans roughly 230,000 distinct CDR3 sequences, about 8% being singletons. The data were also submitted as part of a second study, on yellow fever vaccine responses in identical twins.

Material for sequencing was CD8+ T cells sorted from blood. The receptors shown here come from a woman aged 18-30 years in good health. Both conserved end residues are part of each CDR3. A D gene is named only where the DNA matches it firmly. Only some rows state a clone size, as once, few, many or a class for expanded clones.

cdr3_aa: CASSLGQGSGYEQFF; cdr3_nt: TGTGCCAGCAGCTTAGGACAGGGATCCGGCTATGAGCAGTTCTTC; v_call: TRBV7-8; d_call: TRBD1; clone_size: many; j_call: TRBJ2-1
cdr3_aa: CSGGGDNYEQYF; cdr3_nt: TGCAGTGGAGGCGGGGACAACTACGAGCAGTACTTC; v_call: TRBV20-1; d_call: NA; clone_size: NA; j_call: TRBJ2-7
cdr3_aa: CASSPRQSYSNQPQHF; cdr3_nt: TGCGCCAGCAGCCCGCGACAGTCATATAGCAATCAGCCCCAGCATTTT; v_call: TRBV4-1; d_call: NA; clone_size: few; j_call: TRBJ1-5
cdr3_aa: CASSLSTPPASGGPMTDTQYF; cdr3_nt: TGTGCCAGCAGCTTAAGTACCCCCCCGGCCAGCGGGGGCCCCATGACAGATACGCAGTATTTT; v_call: TRBV7-3; d_call: TRBD2; clone_size: NA; j_call: TRBJ2-3
cdr3_aa: CASSQPRDRGYTGELFF; cdr3_nt: TGTGCCAGCAGCCAACCCCGGGACAGGGGATACACCGGGGAGCTGTTTTTT; v_call: TRBV7-9; d_call: TRBD1; clone_size: NA; j_call: TRBJ2-2
cdr3_aa: CASSLQGALGDTQYF; cdr3_nt: TGCGCCAGCAGCCTTCAGGGGGCGCTTGGAGATACGCAGTATTTT; v_call: TRBV4-1; d_call: TRBD1; clone_size: NA; j_call: TRBJ2-3
cdr3_aa: CASREDSNNEQFF; cdr3_nt: TGTGCCAGCAGAGAGGACTCTAACAATGAGCAGTTCTTC; v_call: TRBV3-1; d_call: NA; clone_size: few; j_call: TRBJ2-1
cdr3_aa: CSVVQGAGPRTDTQYF; cdr3_nt: TGCAGCGTTGTGCAGGGGGCAGGGCCCCGCACAGATACGCAGTATTTT; v_call: TRBV29-1; d_call: TRBD1; clone_size: many; j_call: TRBJ2-3
cdr3_aa: CASSSRGQKNEKLFF; cdr3_nt: TGTGCCAGCAGCTCGAGGGGACAGAAGAATGAAAAACTGTTTTTT; v_call: TRBV13; d_call: TRBD1; clone_size: NA; j_call: TRBJ1-4
cdr3_aa: CAWSPGDSPYEQYF; cdr3_nt: TGTGCCTGGAGTCCCGGCGACTCCCCCTACGAGCAGTACTTC; v_call: TRBV30; d_call: NA; clone_size: NA; j_call: TRBJ2-7
cdr3_aa: CSARLTGDPYEQYF; cdr3_nt: TGCAGTGCTAGACTAACAGGGGATCCCTACGAGCAGTACTTC; v_call: TRBV20-1; d_call: TRBD1; clone_size: NA; j_call: TRBJ2-7
cdr3_aa: CSVHLAGGEYNEQFF; cdr3_nt: TGCAGCGTCCACTTAGCGGGAGGGGAATACAATGAGCAGTTCTTC; v_call: TRBV29-1; d_call: TRBD2; clone_size: few; j_call: TRBJ2-1
cdr3_aa: CASSLLALAGDFYEQYF; cdr3_nt: TGTGCCAGCAGCTTACTAGCACTAGCGGGAGACTTCTACGAGCAGTACTTC; v_call: TRBV7-9; d_call: TRBD2; clone_size: NA; j_call: TRBJ2-7
cdr3_aa: CARWAGTQFASGGTYEQYF; cdr3_nt: TGTGCCAGGTGGGCCGGGACACAGTTTGCTAGCGGGGGAACCTACGAGCAGTACTTC; v_call: TRBV21-1; d_call: NA; clone_size: NA; j_call: TRBJ2-7
cdr3_aa: CSVLDPVSGANVLTF; cdr3_nt: TGCAGCGTCCTCGACCCAGTATCTGGGGCCAACGTCCTGACTTTC; v_call: TRBV29-1; d_call: NA; clone_size: many; j_call: TRBJ2-6
cdr3_aa: CASSPGLDTSYEQYF; cdr3_nt: TGTGCCAGCAGCCCGGGACTAGATACCTCCTACGAGCAGTACTTC; v_call: TRBV7-9; d_call: TRBD2; clone_size: few; j_call: TRBJ2-7
cdr3_aa: CSVVDSFYEQYF; cdr3_nt: TGCAGCGTAGTAGACAGCTTTTACGAGCAGTACTTC; v_call: TRBV29-1; d_call: NA; clone_size: many; j_call: TRBJ2-7
cdr3_aa: CASSYSLLAGDGEQFF; cdr3_nt: TGTGCCAGCAGTTACTCGTTGCTAGCGGGAGACGGTGAGCAGTTCTTC; v_call: TRBV6-2/TRBV6-3; d_call: TRBD2; clone_size: few; j_call: TRBJ2-1